The T cell receptor beta chain under discussion was sequenced for a study of vaccination effects on CD4 cells after COVID-19. Study outcomes and limitations: In healthy vaccinees, only 1 of 255 vaccine-induced clones cross-reacted with common cold coronaviruses.

This clone showed up just once. No antigen is known for it. Antigen-specific CD4+ T cell clonotypes were called by their expansion after viral peptide-pool culture in ViraFEST. Isolation of CD4+ T cells took place after nine to ten days of culture. Nucleocapsid antibodies were negative in the vaccine recipients, who had never had SARS-CoV-2 infection. Every well got a few million PBMC, which were grown with roughly 9.5 IU/ml IL-2 and 8.5 to 10 ug/ml peptides. Assay: immunoSEQ multiplex PCR; the TCRdb copy retains only in-frame clones and omits some. The sample lists over 25,000 clones; approximately 70% were seen once. The ends were cut back, 4 bases at V and 0 bases at J, with 10 bases in the middle. Germline V gene sequence: CDR1 LGHDT, CDR2 YNNKEL (reference sequence). CDR3 size: 15 residues.

Material: CD4+ T cells from PBMCs cultured with HCoV-NL63 spike peptides, obtained before COVID-19 vaccination. The V and J genes are TRBV3-1 (or the pseudogene TRBV3-2) and TRBJ2-1, with D uncertain. The receptor was isolated from a human donor who received a COVID-19 vaccine. The CDR3 loop is CASSPTLVSYNEQFF. The DNA for the CDR3 is TGTGCCAGCAGCCCAACGCTAGTCTCCTACAATGAGCAGTTCTTC.